This is a list of T cell receptor beta chains from one sample in a study of T-cell reconstitution after alpha-beta-depleted transplantation in children. Each CDR3 protein is one row after TCRdb ran MiXCR on the PCR reads. The sample has hundreds of thousands of distinct CDR3 sequences; around 13% are singletons. The sample in question was PBMCs, mostly from graft donor cells, obtained 360 days after TCRalphabeta/CD19-depleted stem cell transplant. The receptor set was obtained from a male patient aged 10 to 17 who had a stem cell transplant for acute myeloid leukemia, so the T cells may come from the graft donor. Both conserved end residues are part of each CDR3. Each record gives: clone size, V gene, J gene, D gene, CDR3 protein, CDR3 DNA. A D gene is named only where the DNA matches it firmly. The size of a clone is reported for some rows only, either as once, few or many, or as a class for expanded clones.

many	TRBV12-3/TRBV12-4	TRBJ2-4	-	CASSQQGLAKNIQYF	TGTGCCAGCAGCCAGCAGGGCCTAGCCAAAAACATTCAGTACTTC
few	TRBV6-1	TRBJ2-2	-	CASREGLSGELFF	TGTGCCAGCAGGGAGGGACTGTCCGGGGAGCTGTTTTTT
-	TRBV20-1	TRBJ2-3	-	CSARGGGSTDTQYF	TGCAGTGCTAGAGGCGGAGGAAGCACAGATACGCAGTATTTT
many	TRBV7-6	TRBJ2-2	-	CASRTGTGELFF	TGTGCCAGCAGGACTGGTACCGGGGAGCTGTTTTTT
many	TRBV20-1	TRBJ2-6	TRBD1	CSAPGTAGANVLTF	TGCAGTGCTCCTGGGACAGCCGGGGCCAACGTCCTGACTTTC
-	TRBV20-1	TRBJ2-1	TRBD2	CSAAYNSGGAYNEQFF	TGCAGTGCTGCCTATAACTCGGGAGGGGCCTACAATGAGCAGTTCTTC
few	TRBV6-1	TRBJ2-4	-	CASSTTGRRAKNIQYF	TGTGCCAGCAGCACAACAGGGAGGCGAGCCAAAAACATTCAGTACTTC
many	TRBV4-3	TRBJ2-3	TRBD1	CASSQDRPTGWKDTQYF	TGCGCCAGCAGCCAAGACCGCCCGACAGGGTGGAAAGATACGCAGTATTTT
-	TRBV12-3/TRBV12-4	TRBJ2-7	-	CASSFSIGAYEQYF	TGTGCCAGCAGTTTCAGTATCGGGGCTTACGAGCAGTACTTC
few	TRBV20-1	TRBJ2-7	TRBD2	CSATRLAGTYEQYF	TGCAGTGCTACTCGACTAGCGGGGACCTACGAGCAGTACTTC
-	TRBV4-2	TRBJ2-7	TRBD2	CASSLGLAGGFHEQYF	TGTGCCAGCAGCCTGGGACTAGCGGGAGGATTCCACGAGCAGTACTTC
-	TRBV9	TRBJ2-2	TRBD2	CASSVFGLAGVTGELFF	TGTGCCAGCAGCGTTTTCGGACTAGCGGGAGTCACCGGGGAGCTGTTTTTT
many	TRBV5-1	TRBJ2-3	-	CASSLLTRGAVDTQYF	TGCGCCAGCAGCCTACTTACCAGGGGAGCGGTAGATACGCAGTATTTT
-	TRBV7-7	TRBJ2-2	-	CASSSELGQGNTGELFF	TGTGCTAGCAGCTCAGAATTGGGGCAGGGGAACACCGGGGAGCTGTTTTTT
few	TRBV20-1	TRBJ2-1	-	CSAPRDNSYNEQFF	TGCAGTGCGCCCCGGGACAACTCCTACAATGAGCAGTTCTTC
few	TRBV6-5	TRBJ2-1	TRBD2	CASSYLTSGRNEQFF	TGTGCCAGCAGTTACTTGACTAGCGGGAGGAATGAGCAGTTCTTC
-	TRBV14	TRBJ2-7	-	CASSQEGIGFHEQYF	TGTGCCAGCAGCCAAGAAGGGATAGGGTTCCACGAGCAGTACTTC
-	TRBV28	TRBJ2-1	-	CASSFNYRERGRHEQFF	TGTGCCAGCAGTTTTAATTACCGGGAGAGGGGGAGGCATGAGCAGTTCTTC
once	TRBV12-3/TRBV12-4	TRBJ1-5	-	CASSLAITDSNQPQHF	TGTGCCAGCAGTTTAGCGATAACAGATAGCAATCAGCCCCAGCATTTT
many	TRBV29-1	TRBJ2-7	TRBD2	CSGRSGTSYEQYF	TGCAGCGGCCGTAGCGGGACCTCCTACGAGCAGTACTTC
-	TRBV28	TRBJ2-1	TRBD2	CASSLTAPTSGAPNEQFF	TGTGCCAGCAGTTTAACCGCCCCGACTAGCGGGGCACCAAATGAGCAGTTCTTC
few	TRBV20-1	TRBJ2-5	-	CSASLGQLETQYF	TGCAGTGCTAGCCTCGGGCAGCTAGAGACCCAGTACTTC
-	TRBV3-1	TRBJ2-5	-	CASSQVTGRAQETQYF	TGTGCCAGCAGCCAAGTAACGGGAAGGGCCCAAGAGACCCAGTACTTC
-	TRBV27	TRBJ1-1	-	CASSLRGGYGTEAFF	TGTGCCAGCAGTTTAAGGGGCGGGTACGGCACTGAAGCTTTCTTT
few	TRBV7-9	TRBJ1-2	-	CASSLADTSNYGYTF	TGTGCCAGCAGCTTAGCGGACACTTCTAACTATGGCTACACCTTC
-	TRBV12-3/TRBV12-4	TRBJ2-3	-	CASSLVLAADTQYF	TGTGCCAGCAGTTTAGTTCTAGCAGCGGATACGCAGTATTTT
-	TRBV6-2/TRBV6-3	TRBJ2-7	-	CASSYPATDIRVYEQYF	TGTGCCAGCAGTTACCCAGCGACGGATATACGGGTATACGAGCAGTACTTC
-	TRBV18	TRBJ1-1	TRBD1	CASSPAGQQNTEAFF	TGTGCCAGCTCACCCGCGGGACAGCAGAACACTGAAGCTTTCTTT
few	TRBV7-6	TRBJ2-7	TRBD1	CASSTRDRSHEQYF	TGTGCCAGCAGCACCCGGGACAGGTCCCACGAGCAGTACTTC
few	TRBV4-3	TRBJ2-1	-	CASSQGLAARDIPKYNEQFF	TGCGCCAGCAGCCAGGGCCTAGCGGCACGGGACATTCCGAAGTACAATGAGCAGTTCTTC
-	TRBV27	TRBJ2-6	-	CASSSPPGANVLTF	TGTGCCAGCAGTTCTCCCCCCGGGGCCAACGTCCTGACTTTC
few	TRBV7-2	TRBJ1-6	TRBD1	CASSLTGVSYNSPLHF	TGTGCCAGCAGTTTAACAGGGGTCTCCTATAATTCACCCCTCCACTTT
-	TRBV6-2/TRBV6-3	TRBJ2-7	TRBD2	CASSYKVAGVGEQYF	TGTGCCAGCAGTTACAAGGTAGCGGGAGTCGGCGAGCAGTACTTC
few	TRBV24-1	TRBJ2-2	TRBD1	CATSDSPILQGVSTGELFF	TGTGCCACCAGTGATTCCCCTATCCTACAGGGGGTCAGCACCGGGGAGCTGTTTTTT
many	TRBV29-1	TRBJ2-1	TRBD2	CSVEPRLAGSAFF	TGCAGCGTTGAACCGAGACTAGCGGGATCGGCGTTCTTC
-	TRBV6-2/TRBV6-3	TRBJ2-1	-	CASSRPNIFYNEQFF	TGTGCCAGCAGTAGGCCTAACATTTTCTACAATGAGCAGTTCTTC
few	TRBV29-1	TRBJ2-2	-	CSAVGGIGELFF	TGCAGCGCCGTGGGCGGGATCGGGGAGCTGTTTTTT
few	TRBV14	TRBJ2-1	-	CASSQDHLPGEQFF	TGTGCCAGCAGCCAAGATCATCTTCCAGGAGAGCAGTTCTTC
many	TRBV7-8	TRBJ2-3	TRBD2	CASSFPGTSGRAGTDTQYF	TGTGCCAGCAGCTTCCCCGGGACTAGCGGGAGGGCCGGTACAGATACGCAGTATTTT
few	TRBV5-5	TRBJ2-7	-	CASSLVPAGGSYEQYF	TGTGCCAGCAGCTTGGTTCCAGCTGGGGGCTCCTACGAGCAGTACTTC
-	TRBV20-1	TRBJ2-1	-	CSARVTKGGGNEQFF	TGCAGTGCTAGAGTGACCAAGGGGGGGGGCAATGAGCAGTTCTTC